The 3 T cell receptor beta chains in this list originate from one sample, sequenced in a study of CD8+ T cells in alopecia areata. RNA was extracted and reverse transcribed into cDNA as the sequencing template. Repertoires were generated with immunoSEQ multiplex PCR, while TCRdb's copy carries only in-frame clones and drops some. The repertoire consists of about 110,000 clones, with roughly 55% occurring once and the leading ten covering about 23%. Sequencing was done on a sample of NKG2D-low CD8+ T cells sorted from blood. These receptors were obtained from a human donor with alopecia areata.

The chain couples TRBV27 to TRBJ1-2; 8 positions match TRBD1. This CDR3 is built from 16 residues. The germline gives CDR1 MNHEY, CDR2 SMNVEV (reference sequence). Losses at the gene ends were 2 bases for V and 4 bases for J; bases not matched to a gene: 9. The chain's CDR3 is CASSLATSGTGYGYTF. CDR3 DNA sequence: TGTGCCAGCAGTTTAGCGACCTCCGGGACAGGCTATGGCTACACCTTC.

The gene calls are TRBV10-2 and TRBJ2-7; 8 bases are a match to TRBD1. Per the germline V gene, CDR1 is WSHSY and CDR2 is SAAADI. The CDR3 sequence is 14 residues long. Trimming took 7 bases from V and 0 from J; bases not matched to a gene: 5. The CDR3 sequence is CASNRDRNSYEQYF. The CDR3 DNA reads as TGCGCCAGCAACCGGGACAGGAACTCCTACGAGCAGTACTTC.

The rearrangement links TRBV6-6 to TRBJ1-1; D is unclear. V gave up 6 bases and J gave up 4 bases, with 12 bases separating them. Germline V CDR1 and CDR2: MNHNY, SVGAGI (reference sequence). The CDR3 totals 13 residues. CDR3 region: CASSPQRTTEAFF. In DNA form, the CDR3 reads TGTGCCAGCAGCCCCCAGAGGACCACTGAAGCTTTCTTT.